The clone carrying this T cell receptor (beta chain) was seen only once. As yet, its antigen is unknown. These data originate in a study of blood T cells in healthy people across ages. Study conclusions and caveats: Age brought a roughly linear fall in TCR beta diversity measured per million T cells.

With a J-beta primer mix and a sample-barcoded 5' primer, a second PCR ran about 7 to 11 cycles. From the 5' RACE reads, TCRdb called clonotypes with MiXCR, one entry per CDR3 protein. The table has over a million distinct CDR3 sequences, about 42% seen once. In each sample, at least 7 million PBMCs were isolated. Extracted total RNA amounted to at least 5.5 micrograms for each sample. Germline V gene lookup returns CDR1 LGHNA and CDR2 YSLEER. The CDR3 is 13 amino acids. V usage is TRBV4-3 and J usage is TRBJ2-5; perhaps TRBD1 as D (6 bases). The J call could be wrong; TRBJ2-7 is a better fit for the DNA end. The sequence was obtained from a woman aged 18-30 years in good health. Material: blood. Here the CDR3 DNA reads TGCGCCAGCAGCCATTCCAGGGGAAGCGAGCAGTACTTC. It is translated as CASSHSRGSEQYF.